One and the same sample provided the 21 T cell receptor beta chains below, sequenced in a study of blood T cell repertoires in COVID-19. Repertoires were generated with immunoSEQ multiplex PCR, while TCRdb's copy carries only in-frame clones and drops some. The sample has a few hundred thousand clones, 85% to 90% seen once. The sample was peripheral blood. These receptors were taken from an elderly man with acute or convalescent COVID-19.

The V call is TRBV6-5, the J call TRBJ2-5; 9 positions match TRBD2. Germline V gene lookup returns CDR1 MNHEY and CDR2 SVGAGI. The CDR3 length is 13 residues. J lost 5 bases, V lost 6 bases, and 4 bases had no gene match. The chain's CDR3 is CASRIAGVETQYF. In nucleotides, the CDR3 is TGTGCCAGCAGGATAGCGGGGGTGGAGACCCAGTACTTC.

This chain connects TRBV11-2 to TRBJ2-7, with D perhaps TRBD1 (5 bases). Germline assignment: CDR1 SGHAT and CDR2 FQNNGV. The V and J ends lost 0 bases and 3 bases respectively, with 6 bases between them. The CDR3 contains 13 residues. The DNA of the CDR3 is TGTGCCAGCAGCTTAGAAGGGGACTACGAGCAGTACTTC. This codes for CASSLEGDYEQYF.

The chain couples TRBV6-2 or TRBV6-3 to TRBJ1-2; D unresolved. The CDR3 runs 13 residues. CDR1 MNHEY and CDR2 SVGEGT come from the germline V gene. V lost 3 bases and J 0 bases, leaving 5 bases between the germline ends. CDR3 sequence reads: CASSYTANYGYTF. DNA of the CDR3: TGTGCCAGCAGTTATACAGCTAACTATGGCTACACCTTC.

On this clone itself: The junction does not match germline at one end; this may be a read error. The chain links TRBV19 to TRBJ1-5; D call uncertain. Germline assignment: CDR1 LNHDA and CDR2 SQIVND (reference sequence). The CDR3 runs to 12 residues. CDR3 amino acids: CASSYSKQPQHF. For the CDR3, the DNA is TGTGCCAGTAGCTACAGCAAGCAGCCCCAGCATTTT. The full variable domain, rest sourced from reference TRBV19 and TRBJ1-5, is DGGITQSPKYLFRKEGQNVTLSCEQNLNHDAMYWYRQDPGQGLRLIYYSQIVNDFQKGDIAEGYSVSREKKESFPLTVTSAQKNPTAFYLCASSYSKQPQHFGDGTRLSIL.

The chain recombines TRBV29-1 with TRBJ2-7; 8 nucleotides align to TRBD2. Germline CDR1 and CDR2: SQVTM and ANQGSEA. V lost 7 bases and J lost 5; bases outside the gene matches: 16. This CDR3 contains 15 residues. The CDR3 is CSAAGGGTLGNEQYF. CDR3 nucleotides: TGCAGCGCCGCGGGGGGAGGGACCCTAGGCAACGAGCAGTACTTC.

This chain uses TRBV7-8 with TRBJ1-5, with 7 bases matching TRBD1. Germline V lookup: CDR1 SGHVS, CDR2 FQNEAQ. The CDR3 spans 17 residues. With V trimmed by 4 bases and J by 4 bases, 13 bases remained unmatched. The CDR3 nucleotides are TGTGCCAGCAGCTCTTTCAGAGGGGGCATTCGGAATCAGCCCCAGCATTTT. Amino acid sequence: CASSSFRGGIRNQPQHF.

The V call is TRBV6-5, the J call TRBJ1-1, with 9 bases that match TRBD1. J lost 3 bases, V lost 7 bases, and 9 bases had no gene match. The germline V gene has CDR1 MNHEY and CDR2 SVGAGI. This CDR3 has 15 residues. The DNA for the CDR3 is TGTGCCAGCACCGGAACAGGGGGCGGGTACACTGAAGCTTTCTTT. Protein: CASTGTGGGYTEAFF.

The chain couples TRBV24-1 to TRBJ2-5; possibly TRBD2 for D (5 bases). This CDR3 region has 17 residues. V dropped 4 bases and J dropped 1 base, with 18 bases sitting between them. Germline assignment: CDR1 KGHDR and CDR2 SFDVKD. The CDR3 coding sequence is TGTGCCACCAGTGACTTTAGGAACTACGGGATCCAAGAGACCCAGTACTTC. Translating gives CATSDFRNYGIQETQYF.

The rearrangement uses TRBV23-1 and TRBJ1-6; 8 positions match TRBD1. TRBV23-1 is assigned to the ORF class and has an uncertain function. The CDR3 consists of 19 residues. J gave up 9 bases and V 3 bases, and 19 bases lay outside the gene matches. The CDR3 here is CASSQPIEGQGGESSPLHF. CDR3 sequence (DNA): TGCGCCAGCAGTCAGCCGATTGAAGGACAGGGAGGGGAGAGTTCACCCCTCCACTTT.

This chain uses TRBV27 with TRBJ2-1, with 9 positions matching TRBD2. In germline, CDR1 is MNHEY, CDR2 SMNVEV (reference sequence). The V segment lost 3 bases and the J segment 8 bases; nucleotides outside the gene matches: 5. CDR3 length: 14 amino acids. The CDR3 is CASSFASGTYEQFF. DNA of the CDR3: TGTGCCAGCAGTTTCGCTAGCGGGACTTATGAGCAGTTCTTC.

The CDR3 nucleotides are TGTGCCAGCAGCTTAACGGCAGGCTACCGTTCACCCCTCCACTTT. This encodes CASSLTAGYRSPLHF. The rearrangement links TRBV7-2 to TRBJ1-6; D ambiguous. The CDR3 runs to 15 residues. Germline V CDR1 and CDR2: SGHTA, FQGNSA. V lost 2 bases, J lost 9 bases, and 14 bases lay in between.

This clone has a handful of counts. The chain combines TRBV6-5 with TRBJ1-1; D is perhaps TRBD1 (6 bases). The CDR3 runs to 12 residues. Germline CDR1 and CDR2: MNHEY and SVGAGI. V lost 8 bases and J 6 bases, leaving 13 bases between the germline ends. The CDR3 DNA is TGTGCCAGCGGGGGCGACCGCGCTGAAGCTTTCTTT. Translated: CASGGDRAEAFF.

The genes are TRBV2 and TRBJ1-2; TRBD1 might be the D (6 bases). CDR1 and CDR2 from the germline V gene are SNHLY and FYNNEI. This CDR3 is 13 amino acids long. V gave up 8 bases and J gave up 8 bases, with 18 bases separating them. For the CDR3, the DNA is TGTGCCAGCGGCGGACAGTTTTTATACGGCTACACCTTC. Protein sequence: CASGGQFLYGYTF.

In the case of this clone: Other DNA sequences within the sample encode an identical CDR3. This chain joins TRBV7-6 and TRBJ2-3; unclear D gene. CDR3 length: 14 residues. V was shortened by 1 base and J by 2 bases, with 7 bases between the two germline ends. CDR1 and CDR2 (germline): SGHVS, FNYEAQ. For the CDR3, the DNA is TGTGCCAGCAGCTTAGGACTTGCCACAGATACGCAGTATTTT. It codes for CASSLGLATDTQYF.

The chain is built from TRBV2 and TRBJ1-1, with a weak D call TRBD1 (6 bases). The V end lost 6 bases, the J end lost 1 base, and 9 bases lay between the germline ends. This CDR3 is built from 13 residues. CDR1 and CDR2 from the germline V gene are SNHLY and FYNNEI. The chain's CDR3 is CASRVGQNTEAFF. The CDR3 DNA sequence: TGTGCCAGCAGAGTGGGACAGAACACTGAAGCTTTCTTT.

The chain couples TRBV13 to TRBJ2-7, with 9 nucleotides matching TRBD1. Losses at the gene ends were 4 bases for V and 5 bases for J; bases not matched to a gene: 12. CDR3 length: 16 residues. The V gene's germline CDR1 is PRHDT and CDR2 FYEKMQ (reference sequence). The CDR3 coding sequence is TGTGCCAGCAGCTCTTCGGGACAGGGAAGTTCTGACGAGCAGTACTTC. The encoded protein is CASSSSGQGSSDEQYF.

The rearrangement uses TRBV10-3 and TRBJ2-5; TRBD1 aligns across 10 bases. Trimming removed 1 base from V and 5 bases from J; junction bases left unmatched: 4. The germline gives CDR1 ENHRY, CDR2 SYGVKD. This CDR3 comprises 15 residues. Written as DNA, the CDR3 is TGTGCCATCAGTGAGTTGGACAGGGGGTCTGAGACCCAGTACTTC. Translation gives CAISELDRGSETQYF.

A word on this clone: Other DNA variants within this sample encode the same CDR3. The chain joins TRBV3-1 (or the pseudogene TRBV3-2) to TRBJ1-5; D uncertain. This CDR3 spans 13 amino acids. The germline CDR1 and CDR2 sequences are LGHDT and YNNKEL (reference sequence). V was pared by 0 bases and J by 4 bases, with 4 bases between. This CDR3 is CASSQDLNQPQHF. The CDR3 DNA reads as TGTGCCAGCAGCCAAGATCTTAATCAGCCCCAGCATTTT.

V usage is TRBV7-4 and J usage is TRBJ2-7; tentatively, D is TRBD2 (6 bases). CDR3 length: 15 amino acids. The V end was cut by 5 bases, the J end by 2 bases, with 16 bases between. Germline CDR1 and CDR2: SGHVT and SQSDAQ. The CDR3 DNA reads TGTGCCAGCAGCCCATGCGGGGCGGGCACCTACGAGCAGTACTTC. This gives the protein CASSPCGAGTYEQYF.

The V call is TRBV7-6, the J call TRBJ1-5; the D gene is possibly TRBD1 (6 bases). The germline V and J ends were trimmed by 5 bases and 5 bases, with 19 bases remaining between them. The CDR3 runs 16 residues. Germline loops: CDR1 SGHVS, CDR2 FNYEAQ. The CDR3 here is CASSPQTGRSHQPQHF. The DNA of the CDR3 is TGTGCCAGCAGCCCACAGACAGGCCGGTCTCATCAGCCCCAGCATTTT.

V gene TRBV28 combines with J gene TRBJ1-4; tentatively, D is TRBD1 (6 bases). Trimming pared 6 bases from V and 4 bases from J, leaving 15 bases between. The CDR3 runs to 15 residues. The germline V gene encodes CDR1 MDHEN and CDR2 SYDVKM. CDR3 in amino acids: CASRTHRARNEKLFF. Here the CDR3 DNA reads TGTGCCAGCAGAACCCACAGGGCCCGTAATGAAAAACTGTTTTTT.